The present T cell receptor beta chain was sequenced within a study of T-cell reconstitution after alpha-beta-depleted transplantation in children. A TCRbeta library incorporating unique molecular identifiers was prepared. TCRdb ran MiXCR on the PCR reads and lists one entry per CDR3 protein. The data contain about 400,000 distinct CDR3 sequences, about a fifth of them singletons. Germline V gene lookup returns CDR1 LGHNA and CDR2 YNFKEQ. The CDR3 runs to 17 residues. V lost 0 bases, J lost 5 bases, and 9 bases stayed unmatched. The chain couples TRBV4-2 to TRBJ2-1, with 8 bases aligning to TRBD1. The material sequenced was PBMCs from the stem cell graft donor, taken from the stem cell graft. The sequence was obtained from a human donor who donated a stem cell graft to a child with acute myeloid leukemia. In DNA, the CDR3 is TGTGCCAGCAGCCAAGAGACCACCGGGACAGGACACAATGAGCAGTTCTTC. Translating it yields CASSQETTGTGHNEQFF.